One T cell receptor beta chain is described in this entry. Its specificity is unknown. This sample is drawn from a study of CD8 T cells in ankylosing spondylitis. Broader study findings: It appeared that ankylosing spondylitis blood was characterized by a TCR beta motif of 8 or 9 highly homologous variants. There was reportedly significant enrichment of clones that were disease-linked in matched ankylosing spondylitis synovial fluid. Clones linked to the disease showed a CD8+ phenotype. They occurred at relatively low frequencies in peripheral blood. Earlier reports found some motif variants in synovial fluid and blood in reactive arthritis.

Germline V gene sequence: CDR1 MNHEY, CDR2 SMNVEV (reference sequence). The CDR3 runs to 16 residues. V shed 5 bases, J shed 6 bases, and the junction held 14 bases outside the gene matches. Quantitative molecular-barcoded 5'-RACE generated the TCR beta libraries. MiXCR was run by TCRdb on the 5' RACE reads, yielding one entry per CDR3 protein. The table lists 100,000 or so distinct CDR3 sequences, roughly 10% of them singletons. This chain joins TRBV27 and TRBJ2-7, with TRBD1 matching 9 bases. The receptor was derived from a male donor with ankylosing spondylitis. The sample consisted of blood, either unsorted or a sorted T cell fraction (not recorded which). In DNA form, the CDR3 reads TGTGCCAGCAGTCCCAGTCCCGGGACAGGGTTGGGCGAGCAGTACTTC. Translated: CASSPSPGTGLGEQYF.